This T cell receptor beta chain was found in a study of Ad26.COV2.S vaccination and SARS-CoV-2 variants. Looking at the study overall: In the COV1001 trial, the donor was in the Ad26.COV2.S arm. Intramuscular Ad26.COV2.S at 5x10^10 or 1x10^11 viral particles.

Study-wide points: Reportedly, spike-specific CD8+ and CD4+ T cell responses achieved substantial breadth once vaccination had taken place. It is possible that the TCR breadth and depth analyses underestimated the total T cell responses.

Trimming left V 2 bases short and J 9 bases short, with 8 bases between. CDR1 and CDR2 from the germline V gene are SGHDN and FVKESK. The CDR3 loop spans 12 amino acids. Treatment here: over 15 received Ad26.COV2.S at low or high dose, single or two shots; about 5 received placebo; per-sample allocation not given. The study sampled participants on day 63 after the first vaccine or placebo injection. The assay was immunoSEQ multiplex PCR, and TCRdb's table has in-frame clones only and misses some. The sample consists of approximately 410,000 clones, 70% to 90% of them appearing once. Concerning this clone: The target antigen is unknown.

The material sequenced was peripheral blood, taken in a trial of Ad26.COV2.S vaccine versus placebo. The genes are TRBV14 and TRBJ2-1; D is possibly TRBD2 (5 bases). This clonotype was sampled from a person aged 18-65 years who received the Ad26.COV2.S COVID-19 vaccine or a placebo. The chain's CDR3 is CASSQRRAEQFF. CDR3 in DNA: TGTGCCAGCAGCCAACGGCGGGCTGAGCAGTTCTTC.